This T cell receptor (beta chain) was captured in a study of blood T cell repertoires in COVID-19 (dated by TCRdb to between 2020 and 2021). In the study overall: Samples from collaborators originated in the United States, Italy and Spain and spanned both the acute and convalescent phases of COVID-19. The prospective study material was composed of cDNA or gDNA derived from T cells, B-cell-depleted T cells, or PBMCs. The dataset comprised deeply sampled blood TCRbeta repertoires from subjects exposed to, actively infected with, or recovered from COVID-19. The repertoires were released in a freely available public database intended as a resource for research on the immune response to SARS-CoV-2. Samples came from the ongoing ImmuneRACE study (first 160 participants) plus 1,254 subjects from 6 global collaborators. Nearly every sample came with metadata listing a de-identified subject ID, COVID-19 status, age in years and sex. Where HLA class I and class II types were available, the types were taken from metadata supplied by the sample provider, not from assay-based typing.

General findings and caveats noted by the study authors: The amount of clinical and demographic metadata varied by source and participant and was provided uncurated.

Whole blood was collected in K2EDTA tubes by collaborating institutions according to the institutions' own protocols. Collaborator samples were shipped for TCRbeta analysis as frozen whole blood, isolated PBMCs, or DNA extracted from either sample type. TCRbeta CDR3 regions were amplified from genomic DNA using the immunoSEQ Assay, a bias-controlled multiplex PCR. On the study's bioinformatics: Within the assay, amplification of reference gene primers was used to estimate how many nucleated cells each sample contained. To quantify the absolute abundance of each unique TCRbeta CDR3 rearrangement, sequence reads were collapsed and filtered. For each sample, productive Simpson clonality was calculated by taking the square root of Simpson's diversity index across productive rearrangements. TCRdb holds this immuneACCESS table with in-frame rearrangements only. Some clones are missing; in checked studies, unresolved V genes explain under half, and the rest has no known cause. V and J calls and clone size are copied from that table; D and trimming were computed from the DNA. Within this sample are about 100,000 clones, with 65% to 85% of them counted one time only. Clones ranked in the top ten supply about 4.3% of the sample.

In regard to this clone: Its antigen is still unknown. Base qualities are not recorded, but no much larger clone differs from it by a single base.

The CDR3 holds 13 amino acids from the cysteine to the phenylalanine. Only CDR3 DNA remains: 39 bases, in frame from the first base. The V and J ends are trimmed by 8 bases and 1 base, leaving 12 bases between them. The germline V gene supplies CDR1 MNHEY and CDR2 SVGAGI. The sample taken for sequencing was peripheral blood. This receptor was identified in a man between 60 and 75 years old with acute or convalescent COVID-19. The V and J segments used are TRBV6-5 and TRBJ2-7, and possibly TRBD1, on 6 matching bases. The CDR3 protein is CASQDSLSYEQYF. The bases read TGTGCCAGCCAGGACAGCCTTTCCTACGAGCAGTACTTC.